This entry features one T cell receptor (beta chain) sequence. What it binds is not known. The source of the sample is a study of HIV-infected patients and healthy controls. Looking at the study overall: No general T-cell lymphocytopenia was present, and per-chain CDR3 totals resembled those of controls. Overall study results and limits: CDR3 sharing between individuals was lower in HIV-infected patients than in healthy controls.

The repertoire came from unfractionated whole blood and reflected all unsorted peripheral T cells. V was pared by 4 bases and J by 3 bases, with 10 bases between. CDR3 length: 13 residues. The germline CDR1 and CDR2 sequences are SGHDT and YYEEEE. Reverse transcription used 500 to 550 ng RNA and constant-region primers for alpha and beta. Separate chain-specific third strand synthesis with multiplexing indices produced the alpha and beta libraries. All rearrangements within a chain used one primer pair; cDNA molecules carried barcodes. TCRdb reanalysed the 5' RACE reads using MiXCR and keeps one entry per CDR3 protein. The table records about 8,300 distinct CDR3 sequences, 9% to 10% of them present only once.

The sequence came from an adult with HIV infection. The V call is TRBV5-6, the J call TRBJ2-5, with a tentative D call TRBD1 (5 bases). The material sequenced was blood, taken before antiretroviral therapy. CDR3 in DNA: TGTGCCAGCAGCCCGACGACAGAAGAGACCCAGTACTTC. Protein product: CASSPTTEETQYF.